This is a list of T cell receptor beta chains from one sample in a study of blood T cell repertoires in COVID-19. The data were produced by immunoSEQ multiplex PCR, yet TCRdb's version contains in-frame clones alone and is incomplete. The sample has about 440,000 clones, approximately 90% seen once. Sample: peripheral blood. Source of these receptors: a woman aged 25 to 39 with acute or convalescent COVID-19. The CDR3 runs from the conserved cysteine through the conserved F or W. A D gene is named only where the DNA matches it firmly. For some rows the clone size is stated as once, few or many, or as a class when expanded; others skip it.

CDR3 protein,CDR3 DNA,V gene,clone size,J gene,D gene
CASSYSMDGGGYEQYF,TGTGCCAGCAGTTACTCGATGGACGGGGGAGGCTACGAGCAGTACTTC,TRBV6-6,.,TRBJ2-7,.
CASSYDGSTEAFF,TGTGCCAGCAGTTACGATGGGAGCACTGAAGCTTTCTTT,TRBV6-5,.,TRBJ1-1,.
CASSQTETYEQYF,TGCGCCAGCAGCCAGACAGAAACCTACGAGCAGTACTTC,TRBV4-1,.,TRBJ2-7,.
CASSLTGGTGELFF,TGTGCCAGCAGCTTAACGGGGGGAACCGGGGAGCTGTTTTTT,TRBV7-3,.,TRBJ2-2,.
CASSEQTGSATEAFF,TGTGCCAGCAGTGAGCAGACAGGAAGTGCCACTGAAGCTTTCTTT,TRBV6-1,few,TRBJ1-1,.
CAISEKQGAQETQYF,TGTGCCATCAGTGAGAAACAGGGGGCCCAAGAGACCCAGTACTTC,TRBV10-3,.,TRBJ2-5,TRBD1
CASSEVWGVNTEAFF,TGTGCCAGCAGTGAAGTTTGGGGAGTGAACACTGAAGCTTTCTTT,TRBV6-1,once,TRBJ1-1,.
CACRFRGGSDTQYF,TGTGCCTGCCGCTTTCGGGGGGGATCAGATACGCAGTATTTT,TRBV2,.,TRBJ2-3,TRBD2
CASSPSGDGEDTQYF,TGTGCCAGCAGCCCTAGCGGGGACGGAGAGGATACGCAGTATTTT,TRBV3-1/TRBV3-2,once,TRBJ2-3,TRBD2
CATSRDRTGVYEQYF,TGTGCCACCAGCAGAGATAGGACAGGGGTTTACGAGCAGTACTTC,TRBV15,few,TRBJ2-7,TRBD1
CASSPGLKQTLSSPLHF,TGCGCCAGCAGCCCCGGCTTGAAACAGACATTAAGTTCACCCCTCCACTTT,TRBV4-1,few,TRBJ1-6,.
CASSYQIAGAGGTQYF,TGTGCCAGCAGTTACCAGATAGCGGGGGCCGGCGGGACCCAGTACTTC,TRBV11-2,.,TRBJ2-5,TRBD2
CAISGSDEQFF,TGTGCCATCAGTGGGTCCGATGAGCAGTTCTTC,TRBV10-3,.,TRBJ2-1,.
CASSLATSGETQYF,TGTGCCAGCAGCTTGGCGACTAGCGGAGAGACCCAGTACTTC,TRBV5-4,.,TRBJ2-5,TRBD2
CAWSVGASASGGKQYF,TGTGCCTGGAGTGTAGGTGCGTCGGCTAGCGGGGGGAAGCAGTACTTC,TRBV30,.,TRBJ2-7,TRBD2
CASSGTGLRGGNEQYF,TGTGCCAGCAGCGGGACAGGACTTAGAGGAGGAAACGAGCAGTACTTC,TRBV7-9,.,TRBJ2-7,TRBD1
CASSRVAGQGSYEQYF,TGTGCCAGCTCACGGGTCGCGGGGCAAGGGAGCTACGAGCAGTACTTC,TRBV18,.,TRBJ2-7,.
CASRPGTNYNEQFF,TGTGCCAGCAGACCCGGGACAAATTACAATGAGCAGTTCTTC,TRBV6-4,.,TRBJ2-1,.
CASSPDRAYEQYF,TGCGCCAGCAGCCCGGACAGAGCCTACGAGCAGTACTTC,TRBV5-1,.,TRBJ2-7,.
CATTLAGGDEQFF,TGTGCCACCACCCTAGCGGGGGGCGATGAGCAGTTCTTC,TRBV10-3,.,TRBJ2-1,TRBD2
CASSPEVYYGYTF,TGTGCCAGCTCACCAGAGGTCTACTATGGCTACACCTTC,TRBV18,.,TRBJ1-2,.
CASSLWPGVNTGELFF,TGCGCCAGCAGCTTGTGGCCCGGGGTGAACACCGGGGAGCTGTTTTTT,TRBV5-1,.,TRBJ2-2,.
CASSLTVDRANYGYTF,TGTGCCAGCAGCTTAACCGTCGACAGAGCTAACTATGGCTACACCTTC,TRBV7-9,once,TRBJ1-2,.
CAWTTGTGYEKLFF,TGTGCCTGGACCACCGGGACAGGGTATGAAAAACTGTTTTTT,TRBV30,.,TRBJ1-4,TRBD1
CASSLGTPNTGELFF,TGCGCCAGCAGCTTAGGGACTCCAAACACCGGGGAGCTGTTTTTT,TRBV5-1,.,TRBJ2-2,.
CATSSGEPTDTQYF,TGTGCCACCAGTTCGGGGGAGCCCACAGATACGCAGTATTTT,TRBV24-1,.,TRBJ2-3,.
CASSQGNRANYGYTF,TGTGCCAGCAGCCAAGGGAACAGGGCTAACTATGGCTACACCTTC,TRBV14,.,TRBJ1-2,.
CASSPGGTGTYGYTF,TGTGCCAGCTCACCCGGTGGGACAGGTACCTATGGCTACACCTTC,TRBV18,.,TRBJ1-2,TRBD1
CASNRQPDTQYF,TGTGCCAGCAACAGACAGCCAGATACGCAGTATTTT,TRBV5-6,.,TRBJ2-3,.
CASSRDYRGGELFF,TGTGCCAGCAGCCGAGACTACAGGGGCGGGGAGCTGTTTTTT,TRBV3-1/TRBV3-2,once,TRBJ2-2,TRBD1
CASGPGRGETQYF,TGTGCCAGCGGGCCCGGTCGGGGGGAGACCCAGTACTTC,TRBV12-3/TRBV12-4,.,TRBJ2-5,.
CASSQMTGAYEQYF,TGCGCCAGCAGCCAAATGACAGGTGCCTACGAGCAGTACTTC,TRBV4-1,.,TRBJ2-7,.
CASSPTNSGGRTDTQYF,TGTGCCAGCAGCCCCACCAATAGCGGGGGGCGCACAGATACGCAGTATTTT,TRBV5-4,.,TRBJ2-3,TRBD2
CASKDSGGVAQYF,TGTGCCAGCAAGGATAGCGGGGGGGTGGCCCAGTACTTC,TRBV7-2,.,TRBJ2-5,TRBD2
CASSPGGSGQNFYEQYF,TGTGCCAGCAGCCCGGGGGGGTCGGGGCAGAACTTCTACGAGCAGTACTTC,TRBV7-9,.,TRBJ2-7,TRBD2
CASSYGIHNTEAFF,TGTGCCAGCAGTTACGGCATCCACAACACTGAAGCTTTCTTT,TRBV6-6,.,TRBJ1-1,.
CASSFDRVSNQPQHF,TGTGCCAGCAGCTTTGACAGGGTCAGCAATCAGCCCCAGCATTTT,TRBV5-8,.,TRBJ1-5,TRBD1
CASNGSYSLWTRYNEKLFF,TGTGCCAGCAACGGTTCGTATAGTCTGTGGACACGGTATAATGAAAAACTGTTTTTT,TRBV5-4,.,TRBJ1-4,.